The 25 T cell receptor beta chains presented below share a single source sample, sequenced in a study of blood T cell repertoires in COVID-19. Assay used: immunoSEQ multiplex PCR; TCRdb lists only in-frame clones, some missing. The data show 150,000 to 200,000 clones, with about 78% seen just once and around 16% held by the top ten. Source material: PBMCs or T cells enriched from blood (not recorded which). Source of these receptors: a woman between 50 and 59 years old who had recovered from COVID-19.

The chain joins TRBV7-2 to TRBJ2-1; 8 bases are shared with TRBD2. CDR1 SGHTA and CDR2 FQGNSA come from the germline V gene. Trimming removed 1 base from V and 10 bases from J; junction bases left unmatched: 9. This CDR3 spans 15 amino acids. CDR3 protein: CASSLVIAGSSEQFF. The CDR3 DNA follows: TGTGCCAGCAGCTTAGTGATAGCGGGATCTAGCGAGCAGTTCTTC. Variable domain in full (rest from reference TRBV7-2 and TRBJ2-1): GAGVSQSPSNKVTEKGKDVELRCDPISGHTALYWYRQSLGQGLEFLIYFQGNSAPDKSGLPSDRFSAERTGGSVSTLTIQRTQQEDSAVYLCASSLVIAGSSEQFFGPGTRLTVL.

The rearrangement uses TRBV18 and TRBJ1-1; no definite D call. Deletions cut 3 bases from V and 1 base from J, with 15 bases between. There are 16 residues in the CDR3. The germline V gene has CDR1 KGHSH and CDR2 LQKENI. CDR3: CASSPLTAVQNTEAFF. The CDR3 DNA sequence: TGTGCCAGCTCACCTCTTACCGCAGTTCAGAACACTGAAGCTTTCTTT.

The rearrangement uses TRBV5-6 and TRBJ2-1; D perhaps matches TRBD1 (5 bases). Trimming left V 4 bases short and J 3 bases short, with 17 bases between. CDR1 and CDR2 from the germline V gene are SGHDT and YYEEEE. This CDR3 comprises 16 residues. CDR3 residues: CASSSPLADNYNEQFF. The CDR3 DNA is TGTGCCAGCAGCAGTCCCCTGGCGGACAACTACAATGAGCAGTTCTTC.

This clone has at least ten counts. The chain combines TRBV7-2 with TRBJ2-3; 8 bases are a match to TRBD2. V shed 4 bases, J shed 5 bases, and the junction held 14 bases outside the gene matches. The CDR3 is 17 residues long. Germline values: CDR1 SGHTA, CDR2 FQGNSA. CDR3 bases: TGTGCCAGCAGCTCCCAGTCGGGGGCGGGAGGAGGAGATACGCAGTATTTT. Translating gives CASSSQSGAGGGDTQYF.

The chain recombines TRBV19 with TRBJ2-3; TRBD2 is a possible D gene (5 bases). Trimming took off 5 bases at V and 4 bases at J, with 13 bases between the two ends. The CDR3 has 14 amino acids. Looked up from germline, CDR1 is LNHDA and CDR2 is SQIVND (reference sequence). For the CDR3, the DNA is TGTGCCAGTAGTCTCTGGACTTCCCCAGATACGCAGTATTTT. Translated, it gives CASSLWTSPDTQYF.

The chain carries TRBV4-2 and TRBJ2-7; 7 bases map to TRBD2. The junction had 15 bases not matched to a gene; V was cut back by 0 bases and J by 4 bases. The CDR3 covers 18 residues. CDR1 LGHNA and CDR2 YNFKEQ come from the germline V gene. CDR3 amino acids: CASSQDYYVGGRSYEQYF. Here the CDR3 DNA reads TGTGCCAGCAGCCAAGATTACTATGTGGGGGGGAGATCTTACGAGCAGTACTTC.

The chain uses TRBV20-1 and TRBJ2-1, with D tentatively TRBD1 (5 bases). This CDR3 contains 10 residues. Germline values: CDR1 DFQATT, CDR2 SNEGSKA (reference sequence). Trimming stripped 3 bases from V and 12 bases from J, with 9 bases between. The CDR3 coding sequence is TGCAGTGCTAGGGTAGGGGCGCAGTTCTTC. It yields the protein CSARVGAQFF.

The chain carries TRBV4-1 and TRBJ1-4; tentatively, D is TRBD1 (6 bases). This CDR3 is built from 15 residues. The V end was cut by 1 base, the J end by 0 bases, with 6 bases between. CDR1 and CDR2 from the germline V gene are MGHRA and YSYEKL. DNA of the CDR3: TGCGCCAGCAGCCAAGGGACAGCAACTAATGAAAAACTGTTTTTT. Translating gives CASSQGTATNEKLFF.

This clone was picked up one time. This chain links TRBV7-9 with TRBJ2-1; a weak D match, TRBD1 (6 bases). CDR3 length: 14 residues. V gave up 1 base and J gave up 9 bases, with 13 bases separating them. Germline V gives CDR1 SEHNR, CDR2 FQNEAQ (reference sequence). CDR3 in amino acids: CASSLDRERTEQFF. The CDR3 coding sequence is TGTGCCAGCAGCTTAGACAGGGAACGTACTGAGCAGTTCTTC.

The genes are TRBV6-1 and TRBJ1-2; tentative D call: TRBD1 (6 bases). CDR1 is MNHNS, CDR2 SASEGT, per germline. This CDR3 contains 15 residues. V was clipped by 3 bases and J by 0 bases, with 11 bases between them. Written as DNA, the CDR3 is TGTGCCAGCAGTGAGACAGGAGCTTCTAACTATGGCTACACCTTC. It is translated as CASSETGASNYGYTF.

This clone was counted only a few times. Here the CDR3 DNA reads TGTGCCAGCAGTGTAGAAGGGGCTAGGGACACTGAAGCTTTCTTT. It translates to CASSVEGARDTEAFF. The J gene is TRBJ1-1, the V gene TRBV2, with D possibly being TRBD1 (5 bases). CDR1 is SNHLY and CDR2 is FYNNEI in the germline V gene. V was clipped by 4 bases and J by 3 bases, with 15 bases between them. The CDR3 is made up of 15 amino acids.

The chain combines TRBV3-1 (or the pseudogene TRBV3-2) with TRBJ1-4; 8 bases align to TRBD1. V lost 1 base, J lost 7 bases, and 8 bases stayed unmatched. Germline V gives CDR1 LGHDT, CDR2 YNNKEL (reference sequence). This CDR3 is built from 16 residues. The CDR3 loop is CASSQADRGGREKLFF. The CDR3 nucleotides read TGTGCCAGCAGCCAAGCAGACAGGGGCGGGCGTGAAAAACTGTTTTTT.

V gene TRBV19 combines with J gene TRBJ1-1; TRBD1 is a possible D gene (5 bases). This CDR3 has 18 residues. V lost 6 bases and J 4 bases, leaving 27 bases between the germline ends. Per germline, CDR1 LNHDA and CDR2 SQIVND (reference sequence). The CDR3 DNA follows: TGTGCCAGTAGCCCCCGGGGGGGGACGGGGGGAGTTGGCACTGAAGCTTTCTTT. The encoded protein is CASSPRGGTGGVGTEAFF.

V and J are TRBV27 and TRBJ2-5, with 10 nucleotides matching TRBD2. The V gene end was trimmed by 7 bases and the J gene end by 5 bases; junction bases not matched to a gene: 7. This CDR3 has 14 amino acids. Germline V CDR1 and CDR2: MNHEY, SMNVEV (reference sequence). CDR3 sequence (DNA): TGTGCCAGCAAGCCAGCGGGAGGGCCGGAGACCCAGTACTTC. Encoded protein: CASKPAGGPETQYF.

This sequence joins TRBV4-2 and TRBJ2-2, with TRBD1 identical over 8 bases. Germline V gene data show CDR1 as LGHNA and CDR2 as YNFKEQ. This CDR3 comprises 15 residues. V trimming: 4 bases; J trimming: 1 base; junction bases outside the gene matches: 2. The CDR3 here is CASSPGQGNTGELFF. The CDR3 DNA sequence: TGTGCCAGCAGCCCAGGACAGGGGAACACCGGGGAGCTGTTTTTT.

The sample holds a few counts of this clone. This rearrangement joins TRBV10-1 to TRBJ2-7; 13 bases line up with TRBD2. Losses at the gene ends were 6 bases for V and 10 bases for J; bases not matched to a gene: 18. This CDR3 contains 17 residues. Germline V gene sequence: CDR1 WNHNN, CDR2 SYGVQD (reference sequence). CDR3 residues: CASSGTGLTGLAGVQYF. CDR3 bases: TGCGCCAGCAGCGGGACAGGCTTAACCGGACTAGCGGGAGTCCAGTACTTC.

The chain couples TRBV7-2 to TRBJ2-5; D uncertain. Trimming left V 2 bases short and J 1 base short, with 5 bases between. CDR1 is SGHTA and CDR2 is FQGNSA in the germline V gene. This CDR3 has 13 residues. DNA of the CDR3: TGTGCCAGCAGCTTACACAGCCAAGAGACCCAGTACTTC. This encodes CASSLHSQETQYF.

This clone was recorded only once. J is TRBJ2-1 and V is TRBV2; the D gene is possibly TRBD1 (5 bases). V dropped 3 bases and J dropped 6 bases, with 12 bases sitting between them. This CDR3 is 14 amino acids long. Germline V gene data show CDR1 as SNHLY and CDR2 as FYNNEI. The CDR3 nucleotides read TGTGCCAGCAGTGACATAGGGCAGGGCAATGAGCAGTTCTTC. Translating gives CASSDIGQGNEQFF.

This chain joins TRBV6-5 and TRBJ1-1, with D possibly being TRBD1 (5 bases). CDR3 length: 14 residues. Germline assignment: CDR1 MNHEY and CDR2 SVGAGI. Trimming removed 2 bases at V and 3 bases at J, with 10 bases between. The CDR3 spells CASSYDSYYTEAFF. The DNA for the CDR3 is TGTGCCAGCAGTTACGACAGCTACTACACTGAAGCTTTCTTT.

Comment on this clone: The same CDR3 arises from other DNA sequences in this sample as well. The gene calls are TRBV9 and TRBJ1-1; D unclear. This CDR3 is 13 amino acids long. V lost 0 bases and J 5 bases, leaving 8 bases between the germline ends. The V gene's germline CDR1 is SGDLS and CDR2 YYNGEE. CDR3 loop: CASSVGTGTEAFF. DNA of the CDR3: TGTGCCAGCAGCGTAGGTACGGGAACTGAAGCTTTCTTT.

This clone was counted a single time. The chain employs TRBV2 and TRBJ1-1, with TRBD1 matching over 7 bases. Germline V lookup: CDR1 SNHLY, CDR2 FYNNEI. Germline trimming cut 5 bases from V and 6 bases from J; bases unmatched to any gene: 9. CDR3 length: 14 amino acids. The CDR3 sequence is CASSPRGHQSEAFF. The CDR3 DNA follows: TGTGCCAGCAGTCCGAGGGGGCATCAATCTGAAGCTTTCTTT.

The rearrangement links TRBV10-3 to TRBJ2-2; the D gene is possibly TRBD2 (5 bases). Germline V lookup: CDR1 ENHRY, CDR2 SYGVKD. The V end lost 8 bases, the J end lost 5 bases, and 18 bases lay between the germline ends. The CDR3 is made up of 15 amino acids. For the CDR3, the DNA is TGTGCCATCGGTGGGCTAGCAAGTGGGACCGGGGAGCTGTTTTTT. Translation gives CAIGGLASGTGELFF.

The V and J genes are TRBV6-4 and TRBJ2-7; D might be TRBD1 (6 bases). V lost 9 bases and J 2 bases, leaving 14 bases between the germline ends. The CDR3 runs 13 residues. CDR1 and CDR2 (germline): MRHNA, SNTAGT. The CDR3 coding sequence is TGTGCCAGAGTCCGGGACATAACCTACGAGCAGTACTTC. Encoded protein: CARVRDITYEQYF.

V usage is TRBV4-1 and J usage is TRBJ2-1; TRBD2 matches at 11 bases. Trimming cost V 4 bases and J 7 bases; bases outside gene matches: 9. CDR3 size: 16 residues. Per the germline V gene, CDR1 is MGHRA and CDR2 is YSYEKL. CDR3 in DNA: TGCGCCAGCAGCCCCGTAGCGGGAGGGCCCCGGAATGAGCAGTTCTTC. Protein product: CASSPVAGGPRNEQFF.

This clone was observed a handful of times. The V and J genes are TRBV27 and TRBJ1-2; a weak D match, TRBD1 (6 bases). Trimming shortened V by 4 bases and J by 5 bases, and 14 bases separated the two germline ends. Germline loops: CDR1 MNHEY, CDR2 SMNVEV (reference sequence). This CDR3 contains 14 residues. The CDR3 region is CASSYTGQNYGYTF. The CDR3 DNA is TGTGCCAGCAGTTATACTGGACAGAATTATGGCTACACCTTC.